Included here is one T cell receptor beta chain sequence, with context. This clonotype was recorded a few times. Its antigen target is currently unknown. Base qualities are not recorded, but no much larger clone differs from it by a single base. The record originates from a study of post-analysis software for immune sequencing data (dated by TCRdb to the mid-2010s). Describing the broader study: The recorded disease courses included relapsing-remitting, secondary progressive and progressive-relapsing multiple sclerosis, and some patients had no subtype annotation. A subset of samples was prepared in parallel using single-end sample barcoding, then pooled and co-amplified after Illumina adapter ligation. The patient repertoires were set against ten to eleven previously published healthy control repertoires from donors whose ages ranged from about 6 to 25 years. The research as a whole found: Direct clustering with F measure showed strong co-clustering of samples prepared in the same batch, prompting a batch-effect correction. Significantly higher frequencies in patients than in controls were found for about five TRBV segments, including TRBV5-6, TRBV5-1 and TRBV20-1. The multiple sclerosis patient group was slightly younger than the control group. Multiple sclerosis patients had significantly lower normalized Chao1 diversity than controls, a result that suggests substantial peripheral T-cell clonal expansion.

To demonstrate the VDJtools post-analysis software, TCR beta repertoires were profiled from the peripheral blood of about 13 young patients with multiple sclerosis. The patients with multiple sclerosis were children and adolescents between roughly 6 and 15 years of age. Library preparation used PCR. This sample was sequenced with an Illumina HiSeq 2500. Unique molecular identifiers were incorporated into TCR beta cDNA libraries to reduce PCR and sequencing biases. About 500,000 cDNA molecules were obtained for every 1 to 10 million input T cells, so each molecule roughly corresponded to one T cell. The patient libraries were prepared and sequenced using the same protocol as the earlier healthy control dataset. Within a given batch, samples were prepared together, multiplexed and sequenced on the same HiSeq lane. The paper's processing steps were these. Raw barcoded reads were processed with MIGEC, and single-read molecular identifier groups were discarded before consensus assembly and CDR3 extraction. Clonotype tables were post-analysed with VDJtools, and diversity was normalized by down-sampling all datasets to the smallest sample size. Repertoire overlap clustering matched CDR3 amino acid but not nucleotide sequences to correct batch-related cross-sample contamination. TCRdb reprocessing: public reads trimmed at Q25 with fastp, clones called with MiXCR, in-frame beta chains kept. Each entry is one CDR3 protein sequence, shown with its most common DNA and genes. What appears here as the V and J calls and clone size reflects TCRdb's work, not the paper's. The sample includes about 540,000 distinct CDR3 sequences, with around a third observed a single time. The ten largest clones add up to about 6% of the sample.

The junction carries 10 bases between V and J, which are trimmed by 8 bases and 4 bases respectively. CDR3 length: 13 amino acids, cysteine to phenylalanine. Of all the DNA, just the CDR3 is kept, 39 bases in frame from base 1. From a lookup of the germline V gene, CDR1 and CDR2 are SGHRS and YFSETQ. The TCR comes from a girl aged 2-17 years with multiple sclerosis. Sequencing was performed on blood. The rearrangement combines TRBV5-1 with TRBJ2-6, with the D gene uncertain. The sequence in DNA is TGCGCCAGTTCTATCCCAGGGGCCAACGTCCTGACTTTC. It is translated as CASSIPGANVLTF.